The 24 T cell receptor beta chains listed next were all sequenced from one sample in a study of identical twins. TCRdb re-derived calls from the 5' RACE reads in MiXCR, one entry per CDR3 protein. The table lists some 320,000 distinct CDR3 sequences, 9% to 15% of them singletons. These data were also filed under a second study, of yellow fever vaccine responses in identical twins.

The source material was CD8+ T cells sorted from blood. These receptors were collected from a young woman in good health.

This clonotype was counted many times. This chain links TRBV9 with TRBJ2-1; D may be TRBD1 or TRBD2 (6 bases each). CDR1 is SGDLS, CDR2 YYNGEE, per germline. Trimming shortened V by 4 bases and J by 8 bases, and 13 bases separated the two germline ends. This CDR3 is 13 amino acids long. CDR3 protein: CASSLVEGDEQFF. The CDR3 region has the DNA TGTGCCAGCAGCCTCGTGGAGGGGGATGAGCAGTTCTTC.

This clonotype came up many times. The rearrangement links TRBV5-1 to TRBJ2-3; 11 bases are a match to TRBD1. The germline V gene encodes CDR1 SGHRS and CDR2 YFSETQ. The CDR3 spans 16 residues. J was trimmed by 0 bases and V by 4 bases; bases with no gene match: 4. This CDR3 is CASSPGTGGSTDTQYF. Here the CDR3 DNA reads TGCGCCAGCAGCCCCGGGACAGGGGGGAGCACAGATACGCAGTATTTT.

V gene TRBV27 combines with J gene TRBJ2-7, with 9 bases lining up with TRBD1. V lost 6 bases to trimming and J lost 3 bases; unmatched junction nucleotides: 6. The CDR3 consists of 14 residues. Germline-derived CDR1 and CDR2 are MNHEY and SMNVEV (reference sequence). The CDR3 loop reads CASSRTGVHYEQYF. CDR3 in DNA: TGTGCCAGCAGCCGGACAGGGGTACACTACGAGCAGTACTTC.

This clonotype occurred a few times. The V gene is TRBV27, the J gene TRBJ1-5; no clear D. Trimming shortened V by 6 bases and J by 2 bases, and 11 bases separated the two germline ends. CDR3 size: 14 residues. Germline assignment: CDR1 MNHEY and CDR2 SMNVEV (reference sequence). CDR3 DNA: TGTGCCAGCAGGCGAGTCGCCGGCAATCAGCCCCAGCATTTT. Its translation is CASRRVAGNQPQHF.

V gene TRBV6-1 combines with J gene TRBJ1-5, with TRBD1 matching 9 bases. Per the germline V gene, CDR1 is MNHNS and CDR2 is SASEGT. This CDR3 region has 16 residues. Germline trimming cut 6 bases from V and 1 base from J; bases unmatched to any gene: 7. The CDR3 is CASSSGQGRSNQPQHF. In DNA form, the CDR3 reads TGTGCCAGCAGCTCGGGACAGGGCCGAAGCAATCAGCCCCAGCATTTT.

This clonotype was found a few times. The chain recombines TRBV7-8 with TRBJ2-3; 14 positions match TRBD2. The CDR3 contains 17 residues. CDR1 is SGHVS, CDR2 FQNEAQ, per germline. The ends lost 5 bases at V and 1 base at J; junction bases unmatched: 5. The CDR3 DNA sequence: TGTGCCAGCAGCACGGGACTAGCGGGAGCGGGCACAGATACGCAGTATTTT. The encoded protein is CASSTGLAGAGTDTQYF.

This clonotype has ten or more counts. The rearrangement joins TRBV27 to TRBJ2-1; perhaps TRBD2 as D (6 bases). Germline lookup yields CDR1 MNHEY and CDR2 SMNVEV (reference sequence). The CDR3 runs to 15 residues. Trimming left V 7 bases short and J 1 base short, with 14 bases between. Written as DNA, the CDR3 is TGTGCCAGCACCCGAATCGCGGGGTCCTACAATGAGCAGTTCTTC. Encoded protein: CASTRIAGSYNEQFF.

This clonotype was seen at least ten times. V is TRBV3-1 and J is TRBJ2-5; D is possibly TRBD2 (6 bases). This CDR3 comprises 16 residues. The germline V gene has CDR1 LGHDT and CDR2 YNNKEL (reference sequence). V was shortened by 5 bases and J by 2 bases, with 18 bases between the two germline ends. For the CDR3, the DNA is TGTGCCAGCAGCTACCCGACTAGGATTGGACAAGAGACCCAGTACTTC. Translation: CASSYPTRIGQETQYF.

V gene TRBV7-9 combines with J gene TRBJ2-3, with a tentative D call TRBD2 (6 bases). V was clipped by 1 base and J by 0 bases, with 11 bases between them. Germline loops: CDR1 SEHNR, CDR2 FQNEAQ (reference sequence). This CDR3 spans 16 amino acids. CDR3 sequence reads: CASSLGVSGSTDTQYF. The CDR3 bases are TGTGCCAGCAGCTTAGGGGTTAGCGGAAGCACAGATACGCAGTATTTT.

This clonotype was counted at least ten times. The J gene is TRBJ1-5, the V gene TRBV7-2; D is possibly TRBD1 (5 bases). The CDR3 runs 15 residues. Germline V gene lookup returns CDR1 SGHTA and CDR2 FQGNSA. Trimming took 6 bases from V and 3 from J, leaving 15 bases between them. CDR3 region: CASRWAGGTNQPQHF. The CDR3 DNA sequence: TGTGCCAGCAGGTGGGCGGGAGGGACCAATCAGCCCCAGCATTTT. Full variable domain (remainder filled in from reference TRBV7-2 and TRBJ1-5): GAGVSQSPSNKVTEKGKDVELRCDPISGHTALYWYRQSLGQGLEFLIYFQGNSAPDKSGLPSDRFSAERTGGSVSTLTIQRTQQEDSAVYLCASRWAGGTNQPQHFGDGTRLSIL.

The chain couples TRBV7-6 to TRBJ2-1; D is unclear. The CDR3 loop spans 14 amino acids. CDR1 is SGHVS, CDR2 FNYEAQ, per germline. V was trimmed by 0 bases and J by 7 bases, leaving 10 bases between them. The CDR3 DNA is TGTGCCAGCAGCTTAGCGGGAAGGCCAAATGAGCAGTTCTTC. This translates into CASSLAGRPNEQFF.

CDR3 residues: CASSVELHTDTQYF. CDR3 DNA sequence: TGTGCCAGCAGCGTAGAACTTCACACAGATACGCAGTATTTT. This chain links TRBV9 with TRBJ2-3; D is unclear. V shed 0 bases and J shed 2 bases, with 7 bases lying between them. CDR1 and CDR2 (germline): SGDLS, YYNGEE. This CDR3 region has 14 residues.

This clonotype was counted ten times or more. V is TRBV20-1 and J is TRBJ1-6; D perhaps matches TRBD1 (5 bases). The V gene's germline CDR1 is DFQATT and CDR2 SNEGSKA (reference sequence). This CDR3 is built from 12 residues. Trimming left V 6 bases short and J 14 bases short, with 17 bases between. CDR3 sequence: CSAGDSRDSLHF. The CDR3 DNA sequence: TGCAGTGCGGGTGACAGCCGTGATTCCCTCCACTTT.

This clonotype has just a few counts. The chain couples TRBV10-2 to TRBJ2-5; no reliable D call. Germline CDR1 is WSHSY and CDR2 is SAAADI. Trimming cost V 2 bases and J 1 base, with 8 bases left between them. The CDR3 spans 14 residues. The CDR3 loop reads CASSEGEIQETQYF. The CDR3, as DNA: TGCGCCAGCAGTGAGGGTGAGATCCAAGAGACCCAGTACTTC.

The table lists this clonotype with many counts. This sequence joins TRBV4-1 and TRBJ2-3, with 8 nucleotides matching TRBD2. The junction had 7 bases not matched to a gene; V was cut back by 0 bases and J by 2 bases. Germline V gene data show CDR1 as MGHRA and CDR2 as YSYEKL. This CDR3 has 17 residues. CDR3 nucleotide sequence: TGCGCCAGCAGCCAAGACCCGTCGACTAGCGTCACAGATACGCAGTATTTT. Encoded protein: CASSQDPSTSVTDTQYF.

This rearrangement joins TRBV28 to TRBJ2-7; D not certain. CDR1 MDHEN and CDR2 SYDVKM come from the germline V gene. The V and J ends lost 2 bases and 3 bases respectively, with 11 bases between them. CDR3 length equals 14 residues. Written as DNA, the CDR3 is TGTGCCAGCAGTTTAGCGGAGACCTACTACGAGCAGTACTTC. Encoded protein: CASSLAETYYEQYF.

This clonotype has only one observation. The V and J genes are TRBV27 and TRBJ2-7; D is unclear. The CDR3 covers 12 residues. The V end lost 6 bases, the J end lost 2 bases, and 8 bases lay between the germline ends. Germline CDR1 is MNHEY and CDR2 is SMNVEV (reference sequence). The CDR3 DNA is TGTGCCAGCAGACAGACCCCCTACGAGCAGTACTTC. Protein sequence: CASRQTPYEQYF.

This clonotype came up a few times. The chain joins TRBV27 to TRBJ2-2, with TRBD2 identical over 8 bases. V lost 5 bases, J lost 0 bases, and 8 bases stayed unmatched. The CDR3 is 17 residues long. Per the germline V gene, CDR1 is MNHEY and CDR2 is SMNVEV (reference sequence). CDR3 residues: CASSIQAGATNTGELFF. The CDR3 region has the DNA TGTGCCAGCAGTATACAAGCGGGGGCCACGAACACCGGGGAGCTGTTTTTT.

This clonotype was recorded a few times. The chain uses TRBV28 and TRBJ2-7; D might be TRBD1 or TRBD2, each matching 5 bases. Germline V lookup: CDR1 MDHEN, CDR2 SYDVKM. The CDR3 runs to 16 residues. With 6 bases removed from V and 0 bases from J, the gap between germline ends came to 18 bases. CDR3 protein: CASRGTEDYISYEQYV. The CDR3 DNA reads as TGTGCCAGCAGGGGGACGGAGGATTATATCTCCTACGAGCAGTACGTC.

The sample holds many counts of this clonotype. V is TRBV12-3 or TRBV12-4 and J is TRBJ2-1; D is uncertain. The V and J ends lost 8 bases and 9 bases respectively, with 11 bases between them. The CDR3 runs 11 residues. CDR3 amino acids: CASRVDLEQFF. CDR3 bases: TGTGCCAGCCGAGTGGATCTTGAGCAGTTCTTC.

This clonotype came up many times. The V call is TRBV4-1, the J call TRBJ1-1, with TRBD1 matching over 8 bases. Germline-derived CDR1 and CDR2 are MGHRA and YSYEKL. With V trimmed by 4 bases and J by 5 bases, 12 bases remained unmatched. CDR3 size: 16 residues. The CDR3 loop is CASSLNIQGAYTEAFF. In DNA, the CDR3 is TGCGCCAGCAGCCTCAATATCCAGGGGGCTTATACTGAAGCTTTCTTT.

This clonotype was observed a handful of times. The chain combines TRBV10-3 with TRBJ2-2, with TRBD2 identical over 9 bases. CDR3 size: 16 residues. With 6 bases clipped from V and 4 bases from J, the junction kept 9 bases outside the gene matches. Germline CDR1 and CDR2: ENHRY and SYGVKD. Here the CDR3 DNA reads TGTGCCATCAGCACGCGCGGGGGGGCCGCCACCGGGGAGCTGTTTTTT. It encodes CAISTRGGAATGELFF.

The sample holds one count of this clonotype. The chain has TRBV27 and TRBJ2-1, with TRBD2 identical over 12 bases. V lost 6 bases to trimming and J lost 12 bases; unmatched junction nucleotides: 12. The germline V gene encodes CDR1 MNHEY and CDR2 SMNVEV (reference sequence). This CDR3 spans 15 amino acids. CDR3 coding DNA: TGTGCCAGCAGATCTCTAGCGGGGGGGCTTTCGGTGCAGTTCTTC. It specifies CASRSLAGGLSVQFF.

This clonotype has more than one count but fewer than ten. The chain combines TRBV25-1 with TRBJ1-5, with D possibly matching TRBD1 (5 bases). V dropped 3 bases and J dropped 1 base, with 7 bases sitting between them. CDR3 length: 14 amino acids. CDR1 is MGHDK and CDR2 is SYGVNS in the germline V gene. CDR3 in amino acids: CASSDWGSNQPQHF. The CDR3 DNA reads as TGTGCCAGCAGTGACTGGGGGAGCAATCAGCCCCAGCATTTT.